This T cell receptor (beta chain) was documented in a study of blood T cell repertoires in COVID-19 (dated by TCRdb to the early 2020s). Background on the whole study: Samples covering the acute and convalescent phases of COVID-19 were provided by collaborators in the United States, Italy and Spain. The material from the prospective study consisted of cDNA or gDNA derived from T cells, B-cell-depleted T cells, or PBMCs. The dataset comprised deeply sampled blood TCRbeta repertoires from subjects exposed to, actively infected with, or recovered from COVID-19. Where available, HLA class I and class II types were obtained from metadata supplied by the sample provider rather than from assay-based typing. Sample metadata almost always included a de-identified subject ID, COVID-19 status, age in years and sex. Samples came from the ongoing ImmuneRACE study (first 160 participants) plus 1,254 subjects from 6 global collaborators. The repertoires were released in a freely available public database meant as a resource for research on the immune response to SARS-CoV-2. Broader findings and caveats from the paper: How much clinical and demographic metadata was included differed by source and by participant, and the metadata was provided uncurated.

The collaborating institutions used their own protocols to collect whole blood in K2EDTA tubes. Collaborator samples were shipped for TCRbeta analysis as frozen whole blood, isolated PBMCs, or DNA extracted from either sample type. The germline V gene gives CDR1 as MGHRA and CDR2 as YSYEKL. The germline ends are 18 bases apart after V is trimmed by 0 bases and J by 4 bases. The CDR3 runs 17 amino acids, cysteine and phenylalanine included. Only the CDR3 part of the read is kept: 51 bases, read in frame from the first base. In this sample, this clone turned up a few times. Its antigen remains unidentified. No base quality values were provided; no much bigger clone lies one nucleotide off. TCRbeta CDR3 regions were amplified from genomic DNA using the immunoSEQ Assay, a bias-controlled multiplex PCR. The source study handled its data this way. The number of nucleated cells in each sample was estimated from the amplification of reference gene primers within the assay. Sequence reads were collapsed and filtered to measure the absolute abundance of every unique TCRbeta CDR3 rearrangement. Productive Simpson clonality was computed per sample as the square root of Simpson's diversity index over productive rearrangements. TCRdb limited this immuneACCESS table to in-frame rearrangements with V and J called. A share of clones is missing; checked studies link under half to unresolved V genes, and the rest is unexplained. V, J and clone size derive from that table, while D and trimming were established from the DNA sequence. The sample contains 20,000 to 30,000 clones, over 85% of them found a single time. The top ten clones comprise under 8% of the sample.

The sample taken for sequencing was peripheral blood. This TCR derives from a human donor in a cohort sampled during active COVID-19. This chain is built from TRBV4-1 and TRBJ1-2; TRBD1 is possibly the D segment (6 matching bases). The nucleotides read TGCGCCAGCAGCCAAGATAAGGGGCAGGGGTTAGGCTATGGCTACACCTTC. Its coded protein is CASSQDKGQGLGYGYTF.